The 27 T cell receptor beta chains given below trace back to one sample, sequenced in a study of blood T cell repertoires in COVID-19 (dated by TCRdb to between 2020 and 2021). Libraries came from the immunoSEQ multiplex PCR assay. This immuneACCESS table, as held by TCRdb, lists in-frame sequences with V and J called but not all clones. Of the missing ones, under half trace to an unresolved V gene in checked studies; the others have no known cause. This sample has 200,000 to 300,000 clones in its table, and around 82% of those were observed once. The ten largest clones take up 4.7% of the sample. Sequences were obtained from peripheral blood. These receptors were taken from an older woman with acute or convalescent COVID-19.

Only a few counts were recorded for this clone. The chain is built from TRBV6-5 and TRBJ1-2; the match to TRBD1 covers 10 bases. Germline lookup yields CDR1 MNHEY and CDR2 SVGAGI. With 6 bases clipped from V and 5 bases from J, the junction kept 9 bases outside the gene matches. The CDR3 sequence is 15 residues long. The CDR3 reads CASRGSGTGEYGYTF. The CDR3 DNA follows: TGTGCCAGCAGGGGCTCCGGGACAGGGGAATATGGCTACACCTTC.

The gene calls are TRBV28 and TRBJ2-3; D call uncertain. Trimming removed 2 bases from V and 0 bases from J, with 9 bases in between. CDR1 and CDR2 (germline): MDHEN, SYDVKM. The length of the CDR3 is 15 residues. The DNA of the CDR3 is TGTGCCAGCAGTTTAGGGCGATCTAGCACAGATACGCAGTATTTT. It translates to CASSLGRSSTDTQYF.

This chain links TRBV5-6 with TRBJ2-5, with 12 bases that match TRBD2. J gave up 2 bases and V 6 bases, and 8 bases lay outside the gene matches. This CDR3 is built from 16 residues. CDR1 SGHDT and CDR2 YYEEEE come from the germline V gene. This CDR3 reads CASTFGLAGPQETQYF. The CDR3 region has the DNA TGTGCCAGCACCTTCGGACTAGCGGGGCCTCAAGAGACCCAGTACTTC.

The V gene is TRBV2, the J gene TRBJ2-2; TRBD1 agrees at 8 bases. Per germline, CDR1 SNHLY and CDR2 FYNNEI. The CDR3 sequence is 15 residues long. The junction had 4 bases not matched to a gene; V was cut back by 3 bases and J by 4 bases. The CDR3 DNA reads as TGTGCCAGCAGTGAGGACAGGGCCGGCACCGGGGAGCTGTTTTTT. It specifies CASSEDRAGTGELFF.

For the CDR3, the DNA is TGTGCCAGCTCACCCGGGACAGGTGCCTCACCCCTCCACTTT. Protein product: CASSPGTGASPLHF. V is TRBV18 and J is TRBJ1-6, with 8 nucleotides matching TRBD1. The CDR3 is 14 residues long. CDR1 and CDR2 (germline): KGHSH, LQKENI. V lost 3 bases to trimming and J lost 10 bases; unmatched junction nucleotides: 5.

This chain links TRBV18 with TRBJ1-3; D is perhaps TRBD1 (5 bases). Germline lookup yields CDR1 KGHSH and CDR2 LQKENI. CDR3 length: 15 amino acids. Between the trimmed V and J ends, which lost 4 bases and 1 base, there was a span of 11 bases. CDR3 DNA sequence: TGTGCCAGCTCACTCTCCACAGGTTCTGGAAACACCATATATTTT. This codes for CASSLSTGSGNTIYF.

The chain combines TRBV6-6 with TRBJ1-2; D is unresolved. Deletions cut 5 bases from V and 3 bases from J, with 16 bases between. The CDR3 extends over 15 amino acids. CDR1 is MNHNY and CDR2 is SVGAGI in the germline V gene (reference sequence). The CDR3, as DNA: TGTGCCAGCAGTCCCGACACGGGATCTGACTATGGCTACACCTTC. It codes for CASSPDTGSDYGYTF.

V and J are TRBV10-3 and TRBJ2-2, with a tentative D call TRBD2 (6 bases). V was trimmed by 4 bases and J by 2 bases, leaving 11 bases between them. In germline, CDR1 is ENHRY, CDR2 SYGVKD. The length of the CDR3 is 15 residues. The CDR3 DNA follows: TGTGCCATCAGTGCGGGACTTATCAACACCGGGGAGCTGTTTTTT. Translated: CAISAGLINTGELFF.

The genes are TRBV30 and TRBJ2-2, with D tentatively TRBD1 (6 bases). The V gene's germline CDR1 is GTSNPN and CDR2 SVGIG (reference sequence). The CDR3 has 13 residues. Deletions cut 7 bases from V and 2 bases from J, with 11 bases between. CDR3 region: CAFLQGNTGELFF. In DNA form, the CDR3 reads TGTGCCTTCCTACAGGGTAACACCGGGGAGCTGTTTTTT. Full variable domain (rest looked up from reference TRBV30 and TRBJ2-2): SQTIHQWPATLVQPVGSPLSLECTVEGTSNPNLYWYRQAAGRGLQLLFYSVGIGQISSEVPQNLSASRPQDRQFILSSKKLLLSDSGFYLCAFLQGNTGELFFGEGSRLTVL.

This clone has only a few counts. The V and J genes are TRBV4-1 and TRBJ2-7, with TRBD2 matching over 8 bases. Per the germline V gene, CDR1 is MGHRA and CDR2 is YSYEKL. The V gene end was trimmed by 1 base and the J gene end by 3 bases; junction bases not matched to a gene: 8. This CDR3 contains 16 residues. The CDR3 sequence is CASSQGRGGRSYEQYF. The CDR3 nucleotides are TGCGCCAGCAGCCAAGGCCGGGGGGGCAGAAGCTACGAGCAGTACTTC.

This clone has more than one count but fewer than ten. The rearrangement joins TRBV19 to TRBJ1-5, with 9 nucleotides matching TRBD1. With V trimmed by 5 bases and J by 4 bases, 3 bases remained unmatched. The CDR3 consists of 14 residues. Germline CDR1 reads LNHDA; CDR2 reads SQIVND (reference sequence). DNA of the CDR3: TGTGCCAGTAGTGACAGGGGGTGGAATCAGCCCCAGCATTTT. The encoded protein is CASSDRGWNQPQHF.

V and J are TRBV6-2 or TRBV6-3 and TRBJ2-3, with unresolved D. V shed 5 bases and J shed 6 bases, with 15 bases lying between them. This CDR3 has 14 amino acids. The germline CDR1 and CDR2 sequences are MNHEY and SVGEGT. The CDR3 loop is CASSVPGLLDTQYF. CDR3 in DNA: TGTGCCAGCAGTGTACCCGGTTTGCTGGATACGCAGTATTTT.

This clone has just one count. V is TRBV27 and J is TRBJ2-7; a possible D gene is TRBD2 (6 bases). V was clipped by 2 bases and J by 0 bases, with 11 bases between them. CDR1 MNHEY and CDR2 SMNVEV come from the germline V gene (reference sequence). The CDR3 spans 15 residues. The CDR3 here is CASSLVYGSSYEQYF. The CDR3 bases are TGTGCCAGCAGTTTAGTCTACGGGAGCTCCTACGAGCAGTACTTC.

The V and J genes are TRBV10-3 and TRBJ2-2; 8 nucleotides agree with TRBD1. The CDR3 runs 15 residues. CDR1 is ENHRY, CDR2 SYGVKD, per germline. V dropped 3 bases and J dropped 5; count of bases not matched to a gene: 5. Here the CDR3 reads CAISDRGPRTGELFF. In DNA form, the CDR3 reads TGTGCCATCAGTGACAGGGGGCCGAGAACCGGGGAGCTGTTTTTT.

The chain employs TRBV6-5 and TRBJ1-4, with no clear D. Trimming took 0 bases from V and 8 from J, leaving 7 bases between them. Per germline, CDR1 MNHEY and CDR2 SVGAGI. The CDR3 totals 13 residues. CDR3 region: CASSYSPEEKLFF. The CDR3 DNA sequence: TGTGCCAGCAGTTACTCCCCGGAGGAAAAACTGTTTTTT.

The chain is built from TRBV4-2 and TRBJ1-3, with 8 nucleotides matching TRBD1. This CDR3 has 15 amino acids. The V gene end was trimmed by 0 bases and the J gene end by 4 bases; junction bases not matched to a gene: 2. The germline V gene has CDR1 LGHNA and CDR2 YNFKEQ. DNA for the CDR3: TGTGCCAGCAGCCAAGAGGACAGGGACGGAAACACCATATATTTT. This sequence encodes CASSQEDRDGNTIYF.

This clone was observed a few times. The V and J genes are TRBV6-5 and TRBJ2-7; maybe TRBD2 (6 bases). CDR3 length: 15 amino acids. Germline V CDR1 and CDR2: MNHEY, SVGAGI. V gave up 6 bases and J gave up 2 bases, with 17 bases separating them. The chain's CDR3 is CASRRTRDSPYEQYF. As DNA, the CDR3 is TGTGCCAGCAGGCGAACCCGGGACTCGCCCTACGAGCAGTACTTC.

This sequence joins TRBV6-1 and TRBJ2-7; 10 bases are a match to TRBD2. With 2 bases clipped from V and 0 bases from J, the junction kept 7 bases outside the gene matches. The CDR3 totals 17 residues. The germline CDR1 and CDR2 sequences are MNHNS and SASEGT. CDR3 loop: CASSETMSGGVSYEQYF. Here the CDR3 DNA reads TGTGCCAGCAGTGAAACTATGAGCGGGGGGGTCTCCTACGAGCAGTACTTC.

The chain employs TRBV29-1 and TRBJ1-2; 7 bases are shared with TRBD1. V dropped 5 bases and J dropped 6; count of bases not matched to a gene: 12. The CDR3 has 14 amino acids. Germline loops: CDR1 SQVTM, CDR2 ANQGSEA. The CDR3 DNA is TGCAGCGTTAAATCTCCGAGACAGGGAAATGGCTACACCTTC. Amino acids: CSVKSPRQGNGYTF.

The J gene is TRBJ2-1, the V gene TRBV4-3, with D possibly matching TRBD1 (6 bases). The CDR3 is made up of 14 amino acids. In germline, CDR1 is LGHNA, CDR2 YSLEER. Trimming took 1 base from V and 10 from J, leaving 14 bases between them. The CDR3 coding sequence is TGCGCCAGCAGCCAAGCCCAGGACAGAGGGGAGCAGTTCTTC. Its protein is CASSQAQDRGEQFF.

The rearrangement links TRBV18 to TRBJ1-3; D is ambiguous. This CDR3 contains 15 residues. The germline V gene has CDR1 KGHSH and CDR2 LQKENI. V was pared by 4 bases and J by 8 bases, with 18 bases between. Written as DNA, the CDR3 is TGTGCCAGCTCACGGACTATGGACCGGGGAGACACCATATATTTT. Translation gives CASSRTMDRGDTIYF.

The chain joins TRBV7-8 to TRBJ2-7; D perhaps matches TRBD2 (6 bases). V was cut by 5 bases and J by 3 bases, with 11 bases left in between. This CDR3 has 13 residues. CDR1 and CDR2 (germline): SGHVS, FQNEAQ. CDR3 DNA sequence: TGTGCCAGCAGCCCCCGGACTATCTACGAGCAGTACTTC. Protein: CASSPRTIYEQYF.

V usage is TRBV7-2 and J usage is TRBJ1-2; 8 bases are a match to TRBD1. The ends lost 0 bases at V and 8 bases at J; junction bases unmatched: 5. The CDR3 is 14 residues long. Germline-derived CDR1 and CDR2 are SGHTA and FQGNSA. The DNA of the CDR3 is TGTGCCAGCAGCTTAGCCACGGACAGGGAAGGCTACACCTTC. Translated, it gives CASSLATDREGYTF. Using reference TRBV7-2 and TRBJ1-2 for the parts outside the CDR3, the full variable domain is GAGVSQSPSNKVTEKGKDVELRCDPISGHTALYWYRQSLGQGLEFLIYFQGNSAPDKSGLPSDRFSAERTGGSVSTLTIQRTQQEDSAVYLCASSLATDREGYTFGSGTRLTVV.

J is TRBJ2-1 and V is TRBV19; 10 positions agree with TRBD2. This CDR3 is 18 amino acids long. The J segment lost 3 bases and the V segment lost 1 base, leaving 9 bases of the junction unmatched. Germline V gene lookup returns CDR1 LNHDA and CDR2 SQIVND (reference sequence). DNA of the CDR3: TGTGCCAGTAGTATAGGGGTCACCCTAGCGGGGGTCTACAATGAGCAGTTCTTC. Its protein product is CASSIGVTLAGVYNEQFF.

The rearrangement joins TRBV15 to TRBJ1-3, with no clear D. Germline CDR1 reads LNHNV; CDR2 reads YYDKDF (reference sequence). Trimming cost V 3 bases and J 0 bases, with 15 bases left between them. This CDR3 region has 17 residues. The CDR3 region is CATSREQNTRSGNTIYF. CDR3 coding DNA: TGTGCCACCAGCAGGGAACAGAATACTCGCTCTGGAAACACCATATATTTT.

V gene TRBV19 combines with J gene TRBJ2-5, with TRBD1 as a possible D gene (5 bases). The CDR3 loop spans 15 amino acids. Between the trimmed V and J ends, which lost 2 bases and 2 bases, there was a span of 12 bases. Looked up from germline, CDR1 is LNHDA and CDR2 is SQIVND (reference sequence). CDR3 nucleotide sequence: TGTGCCAGTAGTATACTCACAGGCCCTCAAGAGACCCAGTACTTC. Its translation: CASSILTGPQETQYF.

The CDR3 here is CASSYSSGTADLDTQYF. DNA of the CDR3: TGTGCCAGCAGTTACTCATCCGGGACAGCCGACCTAGATACGCAGTATTTT. This chain links TRBV6-2 or TRBV6-3 with TRBJ2-3; 7 positions agree with TRBD1. V lost 0 bases and J lost 5; bases outside the gene matches: 11. CDR1 and CDR2 from the germline V gene are MNHEY and SVGEGT. CDR3 length: 17 amino acids.